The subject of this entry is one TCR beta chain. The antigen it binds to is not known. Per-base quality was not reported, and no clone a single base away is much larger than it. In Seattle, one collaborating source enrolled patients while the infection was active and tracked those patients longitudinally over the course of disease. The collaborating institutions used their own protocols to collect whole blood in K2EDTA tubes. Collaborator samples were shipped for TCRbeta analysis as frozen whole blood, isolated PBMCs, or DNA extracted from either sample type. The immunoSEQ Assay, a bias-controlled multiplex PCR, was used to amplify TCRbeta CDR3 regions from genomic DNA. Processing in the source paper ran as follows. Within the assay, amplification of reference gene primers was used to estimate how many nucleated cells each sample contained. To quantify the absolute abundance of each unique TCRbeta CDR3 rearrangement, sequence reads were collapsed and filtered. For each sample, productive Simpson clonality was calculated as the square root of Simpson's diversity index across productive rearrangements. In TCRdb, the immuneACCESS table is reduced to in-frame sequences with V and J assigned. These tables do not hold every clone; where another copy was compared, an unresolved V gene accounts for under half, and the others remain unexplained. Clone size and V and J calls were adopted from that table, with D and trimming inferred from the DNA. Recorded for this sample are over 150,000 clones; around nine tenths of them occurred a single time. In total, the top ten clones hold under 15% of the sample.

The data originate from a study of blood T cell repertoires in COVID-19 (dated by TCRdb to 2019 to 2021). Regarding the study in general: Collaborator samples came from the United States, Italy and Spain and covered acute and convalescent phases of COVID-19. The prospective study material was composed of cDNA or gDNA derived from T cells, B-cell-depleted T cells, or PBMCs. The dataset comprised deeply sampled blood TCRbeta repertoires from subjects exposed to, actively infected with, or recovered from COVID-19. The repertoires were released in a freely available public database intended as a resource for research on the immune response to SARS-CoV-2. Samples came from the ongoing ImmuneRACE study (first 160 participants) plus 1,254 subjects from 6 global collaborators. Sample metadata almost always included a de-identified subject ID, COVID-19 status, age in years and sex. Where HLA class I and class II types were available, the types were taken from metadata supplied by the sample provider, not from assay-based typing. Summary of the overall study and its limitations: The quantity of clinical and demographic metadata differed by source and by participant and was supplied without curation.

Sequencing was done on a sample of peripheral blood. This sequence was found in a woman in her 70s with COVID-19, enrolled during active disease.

The DNA sequence is TGTGCCAGCAGTCGGACTTACGAGCAGTACTTC. Its product reads: CASSRTYEQYF. The chain links TRBV2 with TRBJ2-7; matching of 5 bases hints at TRBD2 as the D gene. The CDR3 has 11 amino acids, counting the end cysteine and phenylalanine. Only the CDR3 part of the read is kept: 33 bases, read in frame from the first base. CDR1 and CDR2, per the germline V gene, are SNHLY and FYNNEI. Between the V and J ends, shortened by 5 bases and 4 bases respectively, the junction contains 6 bases.